Below, one TCR beta chain is given with its context. Its antigen is unknown. Sequencing used immunoSEQ multiplex PCR; TCRdb keeps in-frame clones, though not all of them. Of roughly 25,000 clones in the sample, about nine tenths are singletons; the top ten hold about 1.1%. The data derive from a study of T cells in localized non-small cell lung cancer. Study-wide points: A denser population of T cells in blood accompanied longer overall survival. Adjacent lung exhibited a median of about 50 among the 100 most abundant tumor clones. Because sequencing included only one region (of the tumor), heterogeneity remains possible.

The CDR3 is made up of 15 amino acids. The germline V gene encodes CDR1 SGHNT and CDR2 YENEEA. V lost 5 bases to trimming and J lost 5 bases, with 18 bases between them. This sequence was found in a woman between 40 and 69 years old with stage I lung adenocarcinoma. The J gene is TRBJ1-2, the V gene TRBV11-3; tentative D call: TRBD1 (6 bases). Sample: peripheral blood, taken before any cancer treatment. This chain's CDR3 is CASSPVGAGLYGYTF. The CDR3 nucleotides read TGTGCCAGCAGCCCCGTGGGGGCCGGGCTATATGGCTACACCTTC.